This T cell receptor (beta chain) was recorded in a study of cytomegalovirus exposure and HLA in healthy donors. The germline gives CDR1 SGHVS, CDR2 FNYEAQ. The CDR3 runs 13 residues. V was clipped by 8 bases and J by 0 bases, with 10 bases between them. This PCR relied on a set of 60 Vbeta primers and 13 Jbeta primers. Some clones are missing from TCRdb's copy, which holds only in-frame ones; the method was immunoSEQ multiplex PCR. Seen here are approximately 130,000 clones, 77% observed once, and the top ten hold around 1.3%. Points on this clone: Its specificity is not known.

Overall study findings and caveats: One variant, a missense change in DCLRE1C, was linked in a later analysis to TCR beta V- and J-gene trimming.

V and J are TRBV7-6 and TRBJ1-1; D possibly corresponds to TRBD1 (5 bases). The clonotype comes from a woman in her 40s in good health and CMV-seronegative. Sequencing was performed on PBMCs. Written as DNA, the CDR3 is TGTGCCAGCGGTGACAGTTTGAACACTGAAGCTTTCTTT. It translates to CASGDSLNTEAFF.